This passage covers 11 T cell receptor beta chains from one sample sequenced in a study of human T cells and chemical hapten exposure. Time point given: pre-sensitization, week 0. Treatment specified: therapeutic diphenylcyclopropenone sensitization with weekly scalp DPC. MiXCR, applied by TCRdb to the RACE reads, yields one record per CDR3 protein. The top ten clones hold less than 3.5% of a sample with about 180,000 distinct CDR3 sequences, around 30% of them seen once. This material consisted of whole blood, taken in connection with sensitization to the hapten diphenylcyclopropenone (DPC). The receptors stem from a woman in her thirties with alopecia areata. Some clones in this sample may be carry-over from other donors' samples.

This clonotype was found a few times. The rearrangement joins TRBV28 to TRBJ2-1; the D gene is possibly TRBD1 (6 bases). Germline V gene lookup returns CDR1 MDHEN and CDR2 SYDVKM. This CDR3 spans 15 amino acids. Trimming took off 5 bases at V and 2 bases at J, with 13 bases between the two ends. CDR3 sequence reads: CASSATGPAYNEQFF. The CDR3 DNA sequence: TGTGCCAGCAGTGCCACAGGGCCAGCCTACAATGAGCAGTTCTTC. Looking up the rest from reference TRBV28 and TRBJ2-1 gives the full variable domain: DVKVTQSSRYLVKRTGEKVFLECVQDMDHENMFWYRQDPGLGLRLIYFSYDVKMKEKGDIPEGYSVSREKKERFSLILESASTNQTSMYLCASSATGPAYNEQFFGPGTRLTVL.

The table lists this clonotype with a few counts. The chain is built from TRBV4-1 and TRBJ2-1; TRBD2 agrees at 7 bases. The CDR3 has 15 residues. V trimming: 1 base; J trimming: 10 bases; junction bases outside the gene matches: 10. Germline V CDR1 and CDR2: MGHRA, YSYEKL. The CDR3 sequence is CASSQAGGAPREQFF. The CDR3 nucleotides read TGCGCCAGCAGCCAAGCGGGAGGAGCCCCTAGAGAGCAGTTCTTC.

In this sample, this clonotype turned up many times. The CDR3 is CASSFGSSKETQYF. CDR3 nucleotides: TGTGCCAGCAGCTTCGGGTCCTCTAAAGAGACCCAGTACTTC. The chain is built from TRBV5-5 and TRBJ2-5; D remains unclear. Germline V gene data show CDR1 as SGHKS and CDR2 as YYEKEE (reference sequence). The V end was cut by 2 bases, the J end by 3 bases, with 11 bases between. There are 14 residues in the CDR3.

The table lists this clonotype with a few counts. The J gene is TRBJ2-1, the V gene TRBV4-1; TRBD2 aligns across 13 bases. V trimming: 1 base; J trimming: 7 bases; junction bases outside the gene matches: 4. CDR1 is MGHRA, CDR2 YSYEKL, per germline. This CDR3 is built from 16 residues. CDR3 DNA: TGCGCCAGCAGCCAAGTGGTACTAGCGGGAGGGAATGAGCAGTTCTTC. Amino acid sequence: CASSQVVLAGGNEQFF.

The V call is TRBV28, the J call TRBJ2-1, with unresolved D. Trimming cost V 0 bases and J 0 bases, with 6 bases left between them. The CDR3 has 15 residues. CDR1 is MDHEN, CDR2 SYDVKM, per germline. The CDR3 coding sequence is TGTGCCAGCAGTTTATGGGGTAGCTCCTACAATGAGCAGTTCTTC. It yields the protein CASSLWGSSYNEQFF.

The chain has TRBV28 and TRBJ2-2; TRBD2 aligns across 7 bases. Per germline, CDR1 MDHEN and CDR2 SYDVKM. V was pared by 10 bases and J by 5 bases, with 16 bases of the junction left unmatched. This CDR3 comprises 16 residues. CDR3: CATRPSGIVGTGELFF. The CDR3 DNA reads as TGTGCCACCCGACCGAGCGGGATAGTCGGGACCGGGGAGCTGTTTTTT.

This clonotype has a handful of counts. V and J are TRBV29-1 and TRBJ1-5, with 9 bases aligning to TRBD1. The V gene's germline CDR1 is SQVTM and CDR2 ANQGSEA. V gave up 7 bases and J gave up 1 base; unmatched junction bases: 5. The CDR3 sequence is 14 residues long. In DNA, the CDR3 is TGCAGCGCCCTGGGACAGGGAAGCAATCAGCCCCAGCATTTT. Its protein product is CSALGQGSNQPQHF.

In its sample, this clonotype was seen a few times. CDR3 DNA sequence: TGTGCCTGGAGTGGGCAGGTCAATAGCAATCAGCCCCAGCATTTT. This sequence encodes CAWSGQVNSNQPQHF. The rearrangement joins TRBV30 to TRBJ1-5, with unresolved D. The germline V gene has CDR1 GTSNPN and CDR2 SVGIG (reference sequence). The CDR3 has 15 residues. Between the trimmed V and J ends, which lost 1 base and 0 bases, there was a span of 10 bases.

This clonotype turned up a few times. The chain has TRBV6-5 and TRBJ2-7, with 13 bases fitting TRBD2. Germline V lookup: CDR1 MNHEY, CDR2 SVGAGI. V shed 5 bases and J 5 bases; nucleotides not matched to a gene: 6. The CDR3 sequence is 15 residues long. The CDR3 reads CASSLTSGGFNEQYF. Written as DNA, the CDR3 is TGTGCCAGCAGTCTGACTAGCGGGGGGTTTAACGAGCAGTACTTC.

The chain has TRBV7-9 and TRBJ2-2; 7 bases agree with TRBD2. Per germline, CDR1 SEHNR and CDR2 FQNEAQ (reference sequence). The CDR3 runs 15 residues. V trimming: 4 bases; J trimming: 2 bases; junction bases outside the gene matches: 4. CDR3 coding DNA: TGTGCCAGCAGCTCTAGCGGATCCAACACCGGGGAGCTGTTTTTT. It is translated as CASSSSGSNTGELFF.

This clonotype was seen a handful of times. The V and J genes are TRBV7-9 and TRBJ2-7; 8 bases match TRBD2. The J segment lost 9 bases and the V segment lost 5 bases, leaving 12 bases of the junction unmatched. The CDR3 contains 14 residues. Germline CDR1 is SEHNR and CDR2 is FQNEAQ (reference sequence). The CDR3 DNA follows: TGTGCCAGCAGCCCTCCGGGGGGGGGCAAGCTGCAGTACTTC. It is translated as CASSPPGGGKLQYF.